This entry lists 32 T cell receptor beta chains sequenced from one sample in a study of control samples from healthy donors and cancer patients. Sequencing was performed with immunoSEQ multiplex PCR; in TCRdb, only in-frame clones are kept and a portion is missing. The sample records about 180,000 clones, 90% being singletons. Specimen: blood. The receptors originated from a woman aged 50 to 60 in good health.

This clone was recorded only once. Because the CDR3's place on the DNA is in doubt, the DNA is left out and the CDR3 is given as listed by TCRdb. The chain combines TRBV9 with TRBJ1-2. Inclusive of both ends, the CDR3 amounts to 12 amino acids. Germline V gene data show CDR1 as SGDLS and CDR2 as YYNGEE. The CDR3 spells CASSVGRGAPTF.

This clone was found once. The rearrangement uses TRBV2 and TRBJ2-1; TRBD1 matches 8 bases. Germline CDR1 reads SNHLY; CDR2 reads FYNNEI. This CDR3 region has 14 residues. The junction had 1 base not matched to a gene; V was cut back by 2 bases and J by 4 bases. In DNA, the CDR3 is TGTGCCAGCAGTGAAAGGACAGGGTACAATGAGCAGTTCTTC. It codes for CASSERTGYNEQFF.

The gene calls are TRBV27 and TRBJ1-1, with 9 bases that match TRBD1. The CDR3 has 12 residues. The J segment lost 7 bases and the V segment lost 9 bases, leaving 6 bases of the junction unmatched. Germline CDR1 and CDR2: MNHEY and SMNVEV (reference sequence). CDR3 sequence reads: CARDRGVSEAFF. The CDR3 DNA sequence: TGTGCCAGGGACAGGGGCGTGAGTGAAGCTTTCTTT.

The V gene is TRBV10-3, the J gene TRBJ1-1, with D possibly TRBD1 on 5 matching bases. V was trimmed by 2 bases and J by 9 bases, leaving 10 bases between them. Germline-derived CDR1 and CDR2 are ENHRY and SYGVKD. The CDR3 is 12 residues long. CDR3: CAISEGRGKAFF. CDR3 nucleotides: TGTGCCATCAGTGAGGGTAGGGGAAAAGCTTTCTTT.

The V and J genes are TRBV30 and TRBJ1-1; no definite D call. The CDR3 consists of 14 residues. Between the trimmed V and J ends, which lost 2 bases and 1 base, there was a span of 11 bases. CDR1 GTSNPN and CDR2 SVGIG come from the germline V gene (reference sequence). CDR3 amino acids: CAWSLGPRNTEAFF. The CDR3 DNA reads TGTGCCTGGAGTCTGGGCCCCCGGAACACTGAAGCTTTCTTT.

This sequence joins TRBV28 and TRBJ2-2, with 9 bases identical to TRBD1. There are 15 residues in the CDR3. Unmatched junction bases numbered 2, after V lost 6 bases and J lost 0 bases. Germline values: CDR1 MDHEN, CDR2 SYDVKM. Here the CDR3 DNA reads TGTGCCAGCAGGGGACAGGGATCGAACACCGGGGAGCTGTTTTTT. This gives the protein CASRGQGSNTGELFF.

The chain couples TRBV4-2 to TRBJ2-7; 7 bases map to TRBD2. V dropped 0 bases and J dropped 2; count of bases not matched to a gene: 4. Germline V gene data show CDR1 as LGHNA and CDR2 as YNFKEQ. The CDR3 consists of 15 residues. The DNA for the CDR3 is TGTGCCAGCAGCCAAGATGGGACTACTACCTACGAGCAGTACTTC. Protein: CASSQDGTTTYEQYF.

The chain uses TRBV28 and TRBJ2-2; 8 bases fit TRBD1. Trimming at V came to 6 bases and at J to 5 bases, leaving 5 bases not matched to a gene. Looked up from germline, CDR1 is MDHEN and CDR2 is SYDVKM. There are 14 residues in the CDR3. Written as DNA, the CDR3 is TGTGCCAGCAGGCCGGGACAGGCGACCGGGGAGCTGTTTTTT. Translation: CASRPGQATGELFF.

V usage is TRBV7-2 and J usage is TRBJ1-2; D remains unclear. Germline CDR1 SGHTA, CDR2 FQGNSA. V lost 5 bases, J lost 4 bases, and 17 bases lay in between. The CDR3 contains 15 residues. The CDR3 reads CASSASQVPAYGYTF. CDR3 nucleotide sequence: TGTGCCAGCAGCGCCAGTCAGGTCCCCGCCTATGGCTACACCTTC.

The chain joins TRBV27 to TRBJ2-6; TRBD1 matches at 8 bases. V lost 5 bases to trimming and J lost 2 bases; unmatched junction nucleotides: 5. The CDR3 has 16 amino acids. Germline V gives CDR1 MNHEY, CDR2 SMNVEV (reference sequence). CDR3 region: CASSLTGVTGANVLTF. The CDR3, as DNA: TGTGCCAGCAGTCTGACAGGGGTGACTGGGGCCAACGTCCTGACTTTC.

This clone occurred a few times. The chain employs TRBV5-6 and TRBJ2-7; 7 bases line up with TRBD1. Germline trimming cut 4 bases from V and 0 bases from J; bases unmatched to any gene: 4. CDR1 SGHDT and CDR2 YYEEEE come from the germline V gene. This CDR3 spans 14 amino acids. The DNA for the CDR3 is TGTGCCAGCAGCAGTGGACAGGCCTCCTACGAGCAGTACTTC. This encodes CASSSGQASYEQYF.

This chain links TRBV6-2 or TRBV6-3 with TRBJ1-6; D may be TRBD1 (6 bases). CDR1 and CDR2 from the germline V gene are MNHEY and SVGEGT. Trimming removed 1 base from V and 11 bases from J, with 12 bases in between. CDR3 length equals 14 residues. CDR3 protein: CASSYYRAMTPLHF. In DNA, the CDR3 is TGTGCCAGCAGTTACTACAGGGCGATGACACCCCTCCACTTT.

V usage is TRBV28 and J usage is TRBJ2-2; 8 bases are shared with TRBD1. With V trimmed by 3 bases and J by 3 bases, 3 bases remained unmatched. Germline loops: CDR1 MDHEN, CDR2 SYDVKM. The CDR3 has 15 amino acids. CDR3 sequence reads: CASSFQGAHTGELFF. CDR3 coding DNA: TGTGCCAGCAGTTTCCAGGGGGCGCACACCGGGGAGCTGTTTTTT.

As for this clone: Distinct nucleotide sequences in the sample also encode this CDR3. The chain joins TRBV19 to TRBJ1-5; D remains ambiguous. The CDR3 is made up of 12 amino acids. Germline-derived CDR1 and CDR2 are LNHDA and SQIVND (reference sequence). Trimming removed 4 bases at V and 4 bases at J, with 5 bases between. The CDR3: CASSRNNQPQHF. CDR3 nucleotides: TGTGCCAGTAGTAGAAATAATCAGCCCCAGCATTTT.

This chain links TRBV18 with TRBJ2-3, with 11 bases identical to TRBD2. CDR3 size: 16 residues. V shed 2 bases and J 4 bases; nucleotides not matched to a gene: 5. Per the germline V gene, CDR1 is KGHSH and CDR2 is LQKENI. Written as DNA, the CDR3 is TGTGCCAGCTCACCAGTTAGGGGACTAGCGGCAGATACGCAGTATTTT. It codes for CASSPVRGLAADTQYF.

The J gene is TRBJ1-1, the V gene TRBV11-2, with 8 bases aligning to TRBD1. With 5 bases clipped from V and 6 bases from J, the junction kept 5 bases outside the gene matches. Germline V gene sequence: CDR1 SGHAT, CDR2 FQNNGV. The CDR3 covers 13 residues. The CDR3 region has the DNA TGTGCCAGCAGCAGGACAGGGCGGGCTGAAGCTTTCTTT. This translates into CASSRTGRAEAFF.

V usage is TRBV9 and J usage is TRBJ1-3; 9 nucleotides agree with TRBD1. The germline gives CDR1 SGDLS, CDR2 YYNGEE. CDR3 size: 18 residues. J was trimmed by 0 bases and V by 3 bases; bases with no gene match: 10. The CDR3, as DNA: TGTGCCAGCAGCGCCCACATAGGGGGACAGGGCTCTGGAAACACCATATATTTT. Translating gives CASSAHIGGQGSGNTIYF. The whole variable domain, remainder taken from reference TRBV9 and TRBJ1-3, is DSGVTQTPKHLITATGQRVTLRCSPRSGDLSVYWYQQSLDQGLQFLIQYYNGEERAKGNILERFSAQQFPDLHSELNLSSLELGDSALYFCASSAHIGGQGSGNTIYFGEGSWLTVV.

This sequence joins TRBV2 and TRBJ2-3; maybe TRBD1 (6 bases). Germline V gene data show CDR1 as SNHLY and CDR2 as FYNNEI. Between the trimmed V and J ends, which lost 8 bases and 7 bases, there was a span of 16 bases. This CDR3 comprises 13 residues. CDR3 amino acids: CASWTLRGNTQYF. DNA for the CDR3: TGTGCCAGCTGGACACTTAGGGGGAATACGCAGTATTTT.

The V call is TRBV7-9, the J call TRBJ1-4, with 9 bases aligning to TRBD1. The germline V gene encodes CDR1 SEHNR and CDR2 FQNEAQ (reference sequence). This CDR3 comprises 15 residues. J gave up 8 bases and V 5 bases, and 9 bases lay outside the gene matches. The CDR3 DNA is TGTGCCAGCAGCGGTACCGGGACAGGGCACGAAAAACTGTTTTTT. Translation: CASSGTGTGHEKLFF.

The gene calls are TRBV19 and TRBJ1-1; 10 bases are shared with TRBD1. J gave up 0 bases and V 10 bases, and 8 bases lay outside the gene matches. This CDR3 is 15 amino acids long. CDR1 is LNHDA, CDR2 SQIVND, per germline (reference sequence). The CDR3 spells CATVPGQGMNTEAFF. For the CDR3, the DNA is TGTGCCACCGTGCCGGGACAGGGGATGAACACTGAAGCTTTCTTT.

The gene calls are TRBV27 and TRBJ1-4; D gene uncertain. Germline loops: CDR1 MNHEY, CDR2 SMNVEV (reference sequence). Trimming removed 3 bases from V and 5 bases from J, with 10 bases in between. The CDR3 length is 14 residues. The CDR3 protein is CASSFSLRNEKLFF. The CDR3 coding sequence is TGTGCCAGCAGTTTTAGTTTGCGGAATGAAAAACTGTTTTTT.

The rearrangement links TRBV19 to TRBJ2-1, with 14 bases identical to TRBD2. The J segment lost 7 bases and the V segment lost 7 bases, leaving 9 bases of the junction unmatched. Germline V gene lookup returns CDR1 LNHDA and CDR2 SQIVND (reference sequence). The CDR3 extends over 16 amino acids. CDR3 region: CASTTSGGVNRNEQFF. CDR3 nucleotides: TGTGCCAGTACGACTAGCGGGGGGGTTAATAGAAATGAGCAGTTCTTC.

The chain couples TRBV28 to TRBJ2-7, with 9 bases fitting TRBD1. The V gene end was trimmed by 9 bases and the J gene end by 2 bases; junction bases not matched to a gene: 5. Germline V CDR1 and CDR2: MDHEN, SYDVKM. This CDR3 is built from 13 residues. The CDR3 loop reads CASRTGVTYEQYF. In nucleotides, the CDR3 is TGTGCCAGTAGGACAGGGGTAACCTACGAGCAGTACTTC.

The V gene is TRBV12-3 or TRBV12-4, the J gene TRBJ1-6; D remains unclear. With 4 bases removed from V and 11 bases from J, the gap between germline ends came to 12 bases. The CDR3 loop spans 13 amino acids. CDR3 nucleotide sequence: TGTGCCAGCAGTTCGCAATGGTCGACACCCCTCCACTTT. This sequence encodes CASSSQWSTPLHF.

This chain joins TRBV7-2 and TRBJ2-6; no firm D call. V was cut by 3 bases and J by 0 bases, with 6 bases left in between. The germline CDR1 and CDR2 sequences are SGHTA and FQGNSA. The CDR3 totals 15 residues. The CDR3 reads CASSFYDSGANVLTF. The CDR3 DNA reads TGTGCCAGCAGCTTTTATGACTCTGGGGCCAACGTCCTGACTTTC.

The chain carries TRBV6-5 and TRBJ2-7; D may be TRBD2 (5 bases). Trimming cost V 0 bases and J 6 bases, with 18 bases left between them. The CDR3 extends over 16 amino acids. Germline lookup yields CDR1 MNHEY and CDR2 SVGAGI. CDR3 bases: TGTGCCAGCAGTTACTCGACCGGGAAGCGTGGGTTCGAGCAGTACTTC. Amino acids: CASSYSTGKRGFEQYF.

This rearrangement joins TRBV24-1 to TRBJ2-3; the match to TRBD1 covers 7 bases. Germline assignment: CDR1 KGHDR and CDR2 SFDVKD. J gave up 2 bases and V 5 bases, and 9 bases lay outside the gene matches. The CDR3 is made up of 16 amino acids. CDR3 sequence: CATSVEKGAYTDTQYF. The CDR3 DNA is TGTGCCACCAGTGTCGAAAAGGGGGCCTACACAGATACGCAGTATTTT.

This chain joins TRBV5-5 and TRBJ2-7; TRBD1 matches at 9 bases. CDR1 is SGHKS, CDR2 YYEKEE, per germline (reference sequence). This CDR3 contains 16 residues. V shed 0 bases, J shed 0 bases, and the junction held 4 bases outside the gene matches. Written as DNA, the CDR3 is TGTGCCAGCAGCTTGGGGGTGACAGGGGGCTCCTACGAGCAGTACTTC. It specifies CASSLGVTGGSYEQYF.

The chain combines TRBV28 with TRBJ2-7; 8 bases line up with TRBD1. CDR3 length equals 15 residues. Looked up from germline, CDR1 is MDHEN and CDR2 is SYDVKM. The ends lost 1 base at V and 3 bases at J; junction bases unmatched: 5. The CDR3 loop is CASSLSSGQVYEQYF. The CDR3, as DNA: TGTGCCAGCAGTTTATCCTCGGGACAGGTCTACGAGCAGTACTTC.

This clone was detected once. This chain joins TRBV19 and TRBJ1-3; D is unresolved. This CDR3 has 16 residues. The V end was cut by 4 bases, the J end by 0 bases, with 13 bases between. Germline V gene lookup returns CDR1 LNHDA and CDR2 SQIVND (reference sequence). The CDR3 reads CASSRRGPGSGNTIYF. CDR3 nucleotides: TGTGCCAGTAGTAGACGAGGGCCCGGCTCTGGAAACACCATATATTTT.

The chain combines TRBV3-1 (or the pseudogene TRBV3-2) with TRBJ1-1; no firm D call. CDR1 LGHDT and CDR2 YNNKEL come from the germline V gene (reference sequence). The CDR3 sequence is 14 residues long. Trimming took 0 bases from V and 10 from J, leaving 15 bases between them. CDR3 sequence reads: CASSQDLASSTAFF. DNA of the CDR3: TGTGCCAGCAGCCAAGATCTTGCCTCCTCTACAGCTTTCTTT.

V is TRBV19 and J is TRBJ1-1; D gene ambiguous. Germline CDR1 reads LNHDA; CDR2 reads SQIVND (reference sequence). Trimming removed 6 bases from V and 6 bases from J, with 20 bases in between. The length of the CDR3 is 15 residues. The CDR3 sequence: CASRTLLSKFAEAFF. CDR3 DNA: TGTGCCAGTAGGACGCTGCTCTCAAAGTTCGCTGAAGCTTTCTTT.